The source of this T cell receptor beta chain is a study of a mutant IDH1 vaccine in newly diagnosed glioma (TCRdb year 2021). At the level of the whole study: Eight vaccinations were administered to patients in weeks 1, 3, 5, 7, 11, 15, 19 and 23, corresponding to visits V03 through V10. Prior to enrollment, standard therapy consisting of radiotherapy alone, temozolomide alone, or radiochemotherapy with temozolomide had been administered to patients, with the combination being received by most patients. Vaccination was initiated 4-6 weeks after radiotherapy alone, or concurrently with temozolomide cycles in the chemotherapy-containing groups. The roughly 35 treated patients were approximately 62% male and around 40% female, with a mean age of about 38 years. For exploratory analyses, approximately 25 treated patients had longitudinal TCRB deep sequencing done wherever samples were available. Six visits were used for peripheral blood collection: V03 (baseline), V05, V07, V10, V12 and V13.

Library prep was done by the immunoSEQ multiplex PCR assay. The hsTCRB Kit was used according to the manufacturer's protocol to amplify rearranged TCR beta chain sequences. TCRB libraries were sequenced on an Illumina MiSeq. The authors processed their data as follows. The proprietary platform of the kit vendor was used for demultiplexing, trimming and gene mapping. TCRdb carries this immuneACCESS record with in-frame sequences only. Its versions omit some clonotypes, under half of them owing to an unresolved V gene in the studies checked, with the rest unexplained. V, J and clone size are those of that table, while D and trimming were read from the DNA. The sample has about 64,000 clones on record, about 88% of them singletons. Roughly 4% of the sample is in the top ten clones. In regard to this clone: This clone's antigen is unknown. No much larger clonotype is one base removed from it; base qualities were not supplied.

CDR1 SNHLY and CDR2 FYNNEI are derived from the germline V gene. V is reduced by 4 bases and J by 2 bases, leaving a spacing of 12 bases between them. Including cysteine and phenylalanine, the CDR3 has 14 amino acids. Solely the CDR3 DNA is kept, with 42 bases framed from the first base. General study outcomes and caveats: Pseudoprogression appeared unrelated to alterations in the top peripheral T cell clonotypes detected by TCRB sequencing. Selection of PBMC samples for TCRB deep sequencing was based on availability. Across multiple MHC alleles, vaccine-induced immune responses were seen in around 93% of patients. The authors stated that sample limitations prevented analyses of patient blood samples from being reproduced.

Taken with the paper, the label for time point translates to: week 23, last vaccination. A 20-mer mutant IDH1 peptide at 300 micrograms in Montanide made up each vaccine dose, which was injected subcutaneously together with topical imiquimod. All donors had newly diagnosed IDH1-mutant astrocytomas of WHO grade 3 or 4 that showed loss of nuclear ATRX. The samples were drawn from NOA16, a multicentre, single-arm, open-label phase I trial in Germany that tested a mutant IDH1 peptide vaccine in humans for the first time. Genomic DNA for TCRB sequencing was extracted from EDTA blood using the DNeasy Blood and Tissue Kit.

In this chain, TRBV2 is recombined with TRBJ2-7; the D segment cannot be called with confidence. The specimen was PBMCs, collected from a glioma patient whose treatment included an IDH1 peptide vaccine. This sequence was found in a man in his thirties or forties with glioma. The CDR3 region: CASSGTIVTYEQYF. The sequenced DNA: TGTGCCAGCAGTGGTACAATTGTAACCTACGAGCAGTACTTC.